These 27 T cell receptor beta chains were sequenced from one sample in a study of beta chain features in type 1 diabetes. Overall study results and limits: In all four CD4+ subsets, TCRB CDR3 length was significantly, moderately reduced in type 1 diabetes.

Sequencing targeted expressed TCRB transcripts, as all isolated RNA had been reverse transcribed. Method: immunoSEQ multiplex PCR; TCRdb's copy keeps in-frame clones and lacks some. The table has around 250,000 clones, 14% seen once. The antigens of these receptors remain unknown. Material: naive CD4+ T cells from blood. The receptor set was obtained from a man aged 25-45 years with type 1 diabetes.

This clone was detected only a few times. The genes are TRBV11-1 and TRBJ2-3, with D possibly TRBD2 on 5 matching bases. The CDR3 runs 16 residues. CDR1 and CDR2 (germline): SGHAT, FQDESV (reference sequence). Trimming took off 1 base at V and 2 bases at J, with 13 bases between the two ends. The CDR3 nucleotides are TGTGCCAGCAGCTTAGTGGTAGGGAGATCCACAGATACGCAGTATTTT. Encoded protein: CASSLVVGRSTDTQYF.

The V gene is TRBV28, the J gene TRBJ2-1; maybe TRBD1 (6 bases). The germline V and J ends were trimmed by 7 bases and 8 bases, with 18 bases remaining between them. Germline V lookup: CDR1 MDHEN, CDR2 SYDVKM. This CDR3 contains 14 residues. The CDR3 nucleotides read TGTGCCAGCAAAAAACAGGGCAGTCGTGATGAGCAGTTCTTC. Translated, it gives CASKKQGSRDEQFF. The full variable domain, with the rest looked up from reference TRBV28 and TRBJ2-1, is DVKVTQSSRYLVKRTGEKVFLECVQDMDHENMFWYRQDPGLGLRLIYFSYDVKMKEKGDIPEGYSVSREKKERFSLILESASTNQTSMYLCASKKQGSRDEQFFGPGTRLTVL.

The V call is TRBV28, the J call TRBJ2-7; 7 nucleotides align to TRBD1. Germline CDR1 reads MDHEN; CDR2 reads SYDVKM. This CDR3 is built from 14 residues. With 1 base clipped from V and 5 bases from J, the junction kept 5 bases outside the gene matches. The CDR3 region is CASSLSRGGHEQYF. The DNA for the CDR3 is TGTGCCAGCAGTTTATCCCGAGGGGGCCACGAGCAGTACTTC.

A few counts support this clone. The chain has TRBV15 and TRBJ2-1, with D perhaps TRBD1 (5 bases). Germline V lookup: CDR1 LNHNV, CDR2 YYDKDF (reference sequence). This CDR3 is built from 16 residues. V was trimmed by 0 bases and J by 0 bases, leaving 9 bases between them. CDR3 sequence: CATSRDRQSSYNEQFF. For the CDR3, the DNA is TGTGCCACCAGCAGAGATAGACAGAGCTCCTACAATGAGCAGTTCTTC. The entire variable domain, with the rest obtained from reference TRBV15 and TRBJ2-1, is as follows: DAMVIQNPRYQVTQFGKPVTLSCSQTLNHNVMYWYQQKSSQAPKLLFHYYDKDFNNEADTPDNFQSRRPNTSFCFLDIRSPGLGDTAMYLCATSRDRQSSYNEQFFGPGTRLTVL.

This clone has only a few counts. The gene calls are TRBV29-1 and TRBJ2-1; TRBD2 matches at 9 bases. V lost 6 bases, J lost 5 bases, and 8 bases stayed unmatched. The V gene's germline CDR1 is SQVTM and CDR2 ANQGSEA. The CDR3 runs to 14 residues. The CDR3 is CSVLVAGADNEQFF. As DNA, the CDR3 is TGCAGCGTCCTAGTAGCGGGAGCGGACAATGAGCAGTTCTTC.

This clone was seen a few times. This chain connects TRBV11-1 to TRBJ1-1; the match to TRBD1 covers 7 bases. CDR1 and CDR2 (germline): SGHAT, FQDESV (reference sequence). This CDR3 is built from 15 residues. The V segment lost 3 bases and the J segment 0 bases; nucleotides outside the gene matches: 4. The CDR3 nucleotides read TGTGCCAGCAGCTTCAGACAGGGATTGAACACTGAAGCTTTCTTT. This translates into CASSFRQGLNTEAFF.

The rearrangement uses TRBV7-7 and TRBJ2-2, with D possibly matching TRBD1 (5 bases). CDR1 and CDR2 (germline): SSHAT, FNYEAQ (reference sequence). This CDR3 contains 14 residues. V lost 3 bases and J 1 base, leaving 6 bases between the germline ends. CDR3 loop: CASSFGQNTGELFF. The CDR3 coding sequence is TGTGCCAGCAGCTTTGGACAGAACACCGGGGAGCTGTTTTTT.

This clone was found a few times. Other DNA sequences from this sample encode an identical CDR3 as well. This sequence joins TRBV30 and TRBJ2-7; no definite D call. Germline CDR1 GTSNPN, CDR2 SVGIG (reference sequence). CDR3 length equals 12 residues. The V and J ends lost 0 bases and 4 bases respectively, with 7 bases between them. The DNA for the CDR3 is TGTGCCTGGAGTGTACTATCTTACGAGCAGTACTTC. This codes for CAWSVLSYEQYF.

Turning to this clone: Other DNA sequences in the sample encode the same CDR3. The chain couples TRBV28 to TRBJ1-2; D unresolved. Germline-derived CDR1 and CDR2 are MDHEN and SYDVKM. V dropped 2 bases and J dropped 4 bases, with 5 bases sitting between them. The CDR3 runs to 12 residues. The CDR3 DNA sequence: TGTGCCAGCAGTTTACCCGGCTATGGCTACACCTTC. This codes for CASSLPGYGYTF.

Only a few counts were recorded for this clone. The genes are TRBV29-1 and TRBJ1-2; TRBD1 agrees at 8 bases. With V trimmed by 4 bases and J by 9 bases, 16 bases remained unmatched. There are 15 residues in the CDR3. Germline loops: CDR1 SQVTM, CDR2 ANQGSEA. The DNA for the CDR3 is TGCAGCGTTGTTAGGGACAGGCTCAGCGCCGGACGCTACACCTTC. It codes for CSVVRDRLSAGRYTF.

This clone came up a few times. The rearrangement links TRBV29-1 to TRBJ2-7; D might be TRBD1 (5 bases). Germline CDR1 reads SQVTM; CDR2 reads ANQGSEA. V gave up 6 bases and J gave up 3 bases, with 9 bases separating them. The CDR3 totals 11 residues. The CDR3 DNA reads as TGCAGCGTCAAGGACATCTACGAGCAGTACTTC. It specifies CSVKDIYEQYF.

The J gene is TRBJ2-2, the V gene TRBV4-3, with D perhaps TRBD1 (6 bases). The CDR3 has 15 residues. Trimming took 0 bases from V and 5 from J, leaving 10 bases between them. Germline V gene sequence: CDR1 LGHNA, CDR2 YSLEER. CDR3 nucleotides: TGCGCCAGCAGCCAAGAGGGGGCGGTTACCGGGGAGCTGTTTTTT. Amino acids: CASSQEGAVTGELFF.

V is TRBV6-5 and J is TRBJ1-2; D unclear. Germline loops: CDR1 MNHEY, CDR2 SVGAGI. The CDR3 loop spans 14 amino acids. The V end was cut by 0 bases, the J end by 5 bases, with 10 bases between. This CDR3 reads CASSYSSGGYGYTF. CDR3 sequence (DNA): TGTGCCAGCAGTTACTCCTCAGGTGGTTATGGCTACACCTTC.

This clone has only a few counts. DNA for the CDR3: TGTGCCAGCAGTCTAACCAACTCTGGGGCCAACGTCCTGACTTTC. Protein product: CASSLTNSGANVLTF. The chain couples TRBV28 to TRBJ2-6; no reliable D call. CDR1 MDHEN and CDR2 SYDVKM come from the germline V gene. The CDR3 runs to 15 residues. Trimming shortened V by 5 bases and J by 0 bases, and 8 bases separated the two germline ends. Full variable domain (outside the CDR3, taken from reference TRBV28 and TRBJ2-6): DVKVTQSSRYLVKRTGEKVFLECVQDMDHENMFWYRQDPGLGLRLIYFSYDVKMKEKGDIPEGYSVSREKKERFSLILESASTNQTSMYLCASSLTNSGANVLTFGAGSRLTVL.

This clone occurred a few times. The genes are TRBV4-2 and TRBJ1-5, with no clear D. Germline V gene lookup returns CDR1 LGHNA and CDR2 YNFKEQ. There are 15 residues in the CDR3. V gave up 1 base and J gave up 0 bases, with 7 bases separating them. CDR3 coding DNA: TGTGCCAGCAGCCAAGGGAGGGATAGCAATCAGCCCCAGCATTTT. This translates into CASSQGRDSNQPQHF.

The table lists this clone with a few counts. The rearrangement links TRBV19 to TRBJ2-5; the match to TRBD2 covers 8 bases. The germline V gene encodes CDR1 LNHDA and CDR2 SQIVND (reference sequence). The CDR3 loop spans 14 amino acids. V lost 4 bases, J lost 5 bases, and 6 bases stayed unmatched. The CDR3 here is CASSTGLDIETQYF. DNA for the CDR3: TGTGCCAGTAGTACGGGACTAGACATCGAGACCCAGTACTTC.

In its sample, this clone was seen a few times. V usage is TRBV28 and J usage is TRBJ1-2, with a possible D match to TRBD1 (5 bases). From germline, CDR1 is MDHEN and CDR2 SYDVKM. The CDR3 extends over 13 amino acids. Trimming took off 7 bases at V and 8 bases at J, with 17 bases between the two ends. The CDR3 spells CASIRRGNYGYTF. CDR3 coding DNA: TGTGCCAGCATCCGAAGGGGAAATTACGGCTACACCTTC.

This clone was counted between two and nine times. The chain uses TRBV2 and TRBJ2-7, with a tentative D call TRBD1 (5 bases). V lost 6 bases and J 3 bases, leaving 15 bases between the germline ends. Germline V gene data show CDR1 as SNHLY and CDR2 as FYNNEI. The CDR3 length is 14 residues. CDR3 in amino acids: CASRPQGGVYEQYF. In DNA, the CDR3 is TGTGCCAGCAGGCCCCAGGGTGGGGTCTACGAGCAGTACTTC.

This sequence joins TRBV2 and TRBJ2-5; weak D call: TRBD2 (5 bases). V gave up 4 bases and J gave up 7 bases, with 16 bases separating them. CDR1 and CDR2 from the germline V gene are SNHLY and FYNNEI. This CDR3 region has 14 residues. CDR3: CASSGTAGWGTQYF. CDR3 DNA: TGTGCCAGCAGTGGGACTGCCGGGTGGGGGACCCAGTACTTC.

CDR3 loop: CASSSTGSKQFF. CDR3 coding DNA: TGTGCCAGCAGCTCGACAGGGTCCAAGCAGTTCTTC. This rearrangement joins TRBV7-3 to TRBJ2-1, with 7 bases lining up with TRBD1. The CDR3 runs to 12 residues. V shed 4 bases, J shed 11 bases, and the junction held 5 bases outside the gene matches. Germline V lookup: CDR1 SGHTA, CDR2 FQGTGA.

This clone showed up just a few times. The chain combines TRBV4-3 with TRBJ2-3; 11 bases are a match to TRBD2. The germline V gene encodes CDR1 LGHNA and CDR2 YSLEER. The CDR3 consists of 19 residues. Trimming removed 0 bases from V and 0 bases from J; junction bases left unmatched: 8. CDR3: CASSQDELAGAWSTDTQYF. CDR3 nucleotides: TGCGCCAGCAGCCAAGACGAACTAGCGGGAGCATGGAGCACAGATACGCAGTATTTT.

This clone has only a few counts. The rearrangement links TRBV5-1 to TRBJ2-1, with 7 bases lining up with TRBD2. V lost 6 bases and J lost 6; bases outside the gene matches: 12. The CDR3 length is 15 residues. In germline, CDR1 is SGHRS, CDR2 YFSETQ. The CDR3 reads CASTLAAQPGNEQFF. The CDR3 nucleotides read TGCGCCAGCACCCTAGCGGCACAGCCCGGCAATGAGCAGTTCTTC.

The chain is built from TRBV6-6 and TRBJ2-3; no reliable D call. Germline-derived CDR1 and CDR2 are MNHNY and SVGAGI (reference sequence). Trimming cost V 6 bases and J 4 bases, with 11 bases left between them. The CDR3 sequence is 13 residues long. The CDR3 sequence: CASSQLIADTQYF. CDR3 DNA: TGTGCCAGCAGCCAGTTAATTGCAGATACGCAGTATTTT.

The chain couples TRBV6-6 to TRBJ2-7; 9 bases agree with TRBD1. The CDR3 is 14 residues long. Germline V gene data show CDR1 as MNHNY and CDR2 as SVGAGI (reference sequence). Trimming cost V 6 bases and J 2 bases; bases outside gene matches: 5. CDR3 sequence: CASSRQGGTYEQYF. Written as DNA, the CDR3 is TGTGCCAGCAGCCGACAGGGGGGAACCTACGAGCAGTACTTC.

The rearrangement uses TRBV19 and TRBJ2-5; D perhaps matches TRBD2 (5 bases). The CDR3 has 13 amino acids. Germline-derived CDR1 and CDR2 are LNHDA and SQIVND (reference sequence). V lost 5 bases and J 5 bases, leaving 12 bases between the germline ends. The CDR3 DNA is TGTGCCAGTAGTTCACAGCCGGGGGAGACCCAGTACTTC. Translating gives CASSSQPGETQYF.

This chain joins TRBV4-2 and TRBJ2-1; TRBD1 matches at 7 bases. The CDR3 contains 18 residues. Germline loops: CDR1 LGHNA, CDR2 YNFKEQ. The V and J ends lost 0 bases and 6 bases, in that order; junction bases with no gene match: 14. The CDR3 DNA reads TGTGCCAGCAGCCAAGATACGGCAGGGGGAGCCCGGTCCAATGAGCAGTTCTTC. It specifies CASSQDTAGGARSNEQFF.

This clone was seen just once. The V and J genes are TRBV4-3 and TRBJ2-1; TRBD2 might be the D (6 bases). Germline V lookup: CDR1 LGHNA, CDR2 YSLEER. This CDR3 contains 15 residues. The V and J ends lost 1 base and 8 bases respectively, with 15 bases between them. CDR3 residues: CASSQGFPGTYEQFF. The DNA of the CDR3 is TGCGCCAGCAGCCAAGGGTTCCCCGGGACTTATGAGCAGTTCTTC.